This TCR beta chain was captured in a study of Graves' ophthalmopathy and Graves' hyperthyroidism. J lost 0 bases, V lost 5 bases, and 9 bases had no gene match. The CDR3 contains 17 residues. Germline loops: CDR1 SGHAT, CDR2 FQNNGV. Amplified TCR beta CDR3 regions were obtained using RNA transcripts as template. The first-round RT-PCR employed HTBI primers together with the Qiagen OneStep RT-PCR kit. A multiplex PCR was then performed as the second round. TCRdb re-called the multiplex PCR reads with MiXCR, one entry per CDR3 protein. The sample includes 500,000 to 700,000 distinct CDR3 sequences, about 40% of them seen just once.

The TCR originated in an adult man with Graves' hyperthyroidism. Sample: peripheral blood or thyroid tissue (not recorded which). The chain has TRBV11-2 and TRBJ1-1; 10 nucleotides line up with TRBD1. CDR3 loop: CASSPGQGLTLNTEAFF. For the CDR3, the DNA is TGTGCCAGCAGCCCGGGACAGGGGTTAACCTTGAACACTGAAGCTTTCTTT. The whole variable domain, remainder taken from reference TRBV11-2 and TRBJ1-1, is EAGVAQSPRYKIIEKRQSVAFWCNPISGHATLYWYQQILGQGPKLLIQFQNNGVVDDSQLPKDRFSAERLKGVDSTLKIQPAKLEDSAVYLCASSPGQGLTLNTEAFFGQGTRLTVV.